The clone carrying this T cell receptor beta chain appeared a single time. The method was immunoSEQ multiplex PCR; TCRdb's version includes in-frame clones alone and lacks a portion of them. This table has tens of thousands of clones, 92% appearing once. V was clipped by 4 bases and J by 5 bases; unmatched bases: 3. Per germline, CDR1 MNHNY and CDR2 SVGAGI (reference sequence). CDR3 length equals 13 residues. The record originates from a study of T cell changes during pregnancy in multiple sclerosis. The sequence came from a female donor with multiple sclerosis, enrolled in a pregnancy study. The V and J genes are TRBV6-6 and TRBJ1-1; 8 bases agree with TRBD1. The specimen was peripheral blood, collected in the first trimester of pregnancy. CDR3 region: CASSWTGRTEAFF. The DNA of the CDR3 is TGTGCCAGCAGTTGGACAGGGCGGACTGAAGCTTTCTTT.